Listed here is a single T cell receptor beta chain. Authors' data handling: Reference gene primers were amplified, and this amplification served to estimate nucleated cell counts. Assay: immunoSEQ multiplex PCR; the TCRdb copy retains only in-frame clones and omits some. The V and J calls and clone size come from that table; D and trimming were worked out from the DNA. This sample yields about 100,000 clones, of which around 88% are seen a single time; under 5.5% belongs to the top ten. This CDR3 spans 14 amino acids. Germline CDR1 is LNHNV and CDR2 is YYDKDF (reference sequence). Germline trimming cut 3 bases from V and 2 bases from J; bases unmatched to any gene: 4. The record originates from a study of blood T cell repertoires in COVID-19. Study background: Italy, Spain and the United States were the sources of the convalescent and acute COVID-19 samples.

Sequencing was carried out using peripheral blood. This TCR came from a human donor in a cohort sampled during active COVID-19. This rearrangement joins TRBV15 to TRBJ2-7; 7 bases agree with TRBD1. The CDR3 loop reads CATSSRDSPYEQYF. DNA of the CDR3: TGTGCCACCAGCAGCCGGGACAGCCCCTACGAGCAGTACTTC.